These 21 T cell receptor beta chains were sequenced from one sample in a study of long-term antiretroviral therapy in people with HIV. This was the immunoSEQ v3.0 assay at survey level. Produced via immunoSEQ multiplex PCR; TCRdb's table is partial and in-frame only. The table lists 15,000 to 20,000 clones, 80% to 90% of them singletons. Sequencing used unsorted PBMCs, obtained 0.6 years after starting antiretroviral therapy. Receptor source: a woman aged 18-30 years with HIV.

In this sample, this clone turned up a few times. J is TRBJ2-7 and V is TRBV7-9, with a possible D match to TRBD1 (6 bases). V gave up 1 base and J gave up 6 bases, with 7 bases separating them. Germline V gives CDR1 SEHNR, CDR2 FQNEAQ (reference sequence). This CDR3 is built from 12 residues. The CDR3 DNA is TGTGCCAGCAGCTTAGGACAGGCCGAGCAGTACTTC. It codes for CASSLGQAEQYF. Together with reference TRBV7-9 and TRBJ2-7, the CDR3 gives the full variable domain: DTGVSQNPRHKITKRGQNVTFRCDPISEHNRLYWYRQTLGQGPEFLTYFQNEAQLEKSRLLSDRFSAERPKGSFSTLEIQRTEQGDSAMYLCASSLGQAEQYFGPGTRLTVT.

Remarks on this clone: The junction does not match germline at one end; this may be a read error. Here the CDR3 DNA reads TGTGTCAGTAGTAAAGGGGCGGGAGTACGCACAGATACGCAGTATTTT. Protein: CVSSKGAGVRTDTQYF. The rearrangement joins TRBV19 to TRBJ2-3; 7 positions match TRBD2. The CDR3 runs to 16 residues. Germline CDR1 and CDR2: LNHDA and SQIVND (reference sequence).

The rearrangement uses TRBV27 and TRBJ1-1; D is unclear. Germline CDR1 MNHEY, CDR2 SMNVEV (reference sequence). Trimming removed 2 bases from V and 0 bases from J, with 7 bases in between. The CDR3 has 14 amino acids. This CDR3 reads CASSLRPLNTEAFF. In nucleotides, the CDR3 is TGTGCCAGCAGTTTACGGCCGCTGAACACTGAAGCTTTCTTT.

The V call is TRBV14, the J call TRBJ1-2; D perhaps matches TRBD1 (5 bases). This CDR3 comprises 13 residues. The germline gives CDR1 SGHDN, CDR2 FVKESK. The ends were cut back, 0 bases at V and 10 bases at J, with 12 bases in the middle. The CDR3 nucleotides read TGTGCCAGCAGCCAAGATCTGACAGACCCCTACACCTTC. Protein sequence: CASSQDLTDPYTF.

This clone was seen only once. CDR3 region: CASSPPGGSEAYEQYF. The CDR3 DNA follows: TGTGCCAGCTCACCACCGGGCGGGAGCGAAGCCTACGAGCAGTACTTC. The V call is TRBV18, the J call TRBJ2-7; 7 nucleotides agree with TRBD2. CDR1 and CDR2 from the germline V gene are KGHSH and LQKENI. The CDR3 has 16 amino acids. V gave up 0 bases and J gave up 2 bases; unmatched junction bases: 7.

The chain carries TRBV7-9 and TRBJ2-7; D gene uncertain. Germline-derived CDR1 and CDR2 are SEHNR and FQNEAQ (reference sequence). Trimming removed 5 bases at V and 3 bases at J, with 8 bases between. This CDR3 spans 12 amino acids. In nucleotides, the CDR3 is TGTGCCAGCAGCCCCCCGAACTACGAGCAGTACTTC. This encodes CASSPPNYEQYF.

There are a few counts of this clone. The chain uses TRBV6-4 and TRBJ1-2; 9 nucleotides line up with TRBD1. CDR1 and CDR2 from the germline V gene are MRHNA and SNTAGT. V dropped 2 bases and J dropped 5; count of bases not matched to a gene: 9. This CDR3 comprises 16 residues. CDR3 protein: CASSDPNRGLGYGYTF. The CDR3 coding sequence is TGTGCCAGCAGTGACCCTAACAGGGGGCTAGGATATGGCTACACCTTC.

This clone was seen a few times. The chain combines TRBV18 with TRBJ2-7; D is possibly TRBD1 (6 bases). The CDR3 has 15 amino acids. From germline, CDR1 is KGHSH and CDR2 LQKENI. Trimming cost V 6 bases and J 4 bases, with 19 bases left between them. The CDR3 DNA is TGTGCCAGCTCCAACGCCCAGGGACACATGTACGAGCAGTACTTC. Its translation is CASSNAQGHMYEQYF.

The rearrangement links TRBV25-1 to TRBJ1-5, with D unresolved. Trimming took 1 base from V and 5 from J, leaving 9 bases between them. This CDR3 is 14 amino acids long. Germline-derived CDR1 and CDR2 are MGHDK and SYGVNS. CDR3 nucleotides: TGTGCCAGCAGTGAATCCGGGAAGGATCAGCCCCAGCATTTT. As protein: CASSESGKDQPQHF.

The chain couples TRBV7-9 to TRBJ2-2; the D gene could be TRBD1 or TRBD2 (5 bases each). Trimming left V 5 bases short and J 2 bases short, with 15 bases between. The CDR3 is 16 amino acids. Germline loops: CDR1 SEHNR, CDR2 FQNEAQ (reference sequence). CDR3 amino acids: CASSLGVGVNTGELFF. The CDR3, as DNA: TGTGCCAGCAGCCTAGGGGTCGGGGTAAACACCGGGGAGCTGTTTTTT. Full variable domain (missing parts from reference TRBV7-9 and TRBJ2-2): DTGVSQNPRHKITKRGQNVTFRCDPISEHNRLYWYRQTLGQGPEFLTYFQNEAQLEKSRLLSDRFSAERPKGSFSTLEIQRTEQGDSAMYLCASSLGVGVNTGELFFGEGSRLTVL.

The rearrangement links TRBV19 to TRBJ1-4; 8 nucleotides line up with TRBD1. From germline, CDR1 is LNHDA and CDR2 SQIVND (reference sequence). The V segment lost 5 bases and the J segment 8 bases; nucleotides outside the gene matches: 7. This CDR3 contains 14 residues. The CDR3 DNA reads TGTGCCAGTAGTTACCAGGGGGCAGGGGAAAAACTGTTTTTT. Protein product: CASSYQGAGEKLFF.

The chain employs TRBV10-3 and TRBJ2-3; D not resolved. V was clipped by 0 bases and J by 6 bases, with 1 base between them. CDR1 is ENHRY, CDR2 SYGVKD, per germline. The CDR3 spans 11 residues. CDR3 loop: CAISESDTQYF. The CDR3 DNA reads TGTGCCATCAGTGAGTCCGATACGCAGTATTTT.

CDR3 DNA sequence: TGTGCCAGCAGTTACTCCCCGCGGGGCTACGAGCAGTACTTC. The encoded protein is CASSYSPRGYEQYF. V usage is TRBV6-5 and J usage is TRBJ2-7, with D maybe TRBD2 (6 bases). The V end lost 0 bases, the J end lost 3 bases, and 9 bases lay between the germline ends. The CDR3 runs 14 residues. Germline CDR1 is MNHEY and CDR2 is SVGAGI.

This clone was picked up a small number of times. Here the CDR3 reads CASRWGNEQYF. CDR3 nucleotides: TGTGCCAGCAGATGGGGGAACGAGCAGTACTTC. The chain is built from TRBV28 and TRBJ2-7; D is tentatively TRBD1 or TRBD2 (5 bases each). This CDR3 region has 11 residues. Germline CDR1 MDHEN, CDR2 SYDVKM. V lost 6 bases and J lost 5, with 8 bases in between.

This clone occurred a few times. The chain joins TRBV9 to TRBJ2-1; 7 nucleotides agree with TRBD2. The length of the CDR3 is 16 residues. Germline trimming cut 0 bases from V and 5 bases from J; bases unmatched to any gene: 8. CDR1 is SGDLS, CDR2 YYNGEE, per germline. This chain's CDR3 is CASSVASRGRDNEQFF. CDR3 coding DNA: TGTGCCAGCAGCGTAGCATCTCGTGGGAGGGACAATGAGCAGTTCTTC.

By share of the sample, this clone is large (0.1 to 1%). The J gene is TRBJ2-7, the V gene TRBV20-1; D gene unclear. With 0 bases removed from V and 3 bases from J, the gap between germline ends came to 3 bases. The germline V gene has CDR1 DFQATT and CDR2 SNEGSKA (reference sequence). The CDR3 runs 11 residues. The CDR3 loop is CSAREDYEQYF. The CDR3 bases are TGCAGTGCTAGAGAGGACTACGAGCAGTACTTC.

The rearrangement uses TRBV2 and TRBJ2-7; 7 positions match TRBD1. Losses at the gene ends were 3 bases for V and 3 bases for J; bases not matched to a gene: 2. The CDR3 totals 13 residues. Germline V CDR1 and CDR2: SNHLY, FYNNEI. Here the CDR3 reads CASSEGTVYEQYF. In DNA form, the CDR3 reads TGTGCCAGCAGTGAGGGGACAGTCTACGAGCAGTACTTC. Drawing the rest from reference TRBV2 and TRBJ2-7, the complete variable domain is EPEVTQTPSHQVTQMGQEVILRCVPISNHLYFYWYRQILGQKVEFLVSFYNNEISEKSEIFDDQFSVERPDGSNFTLKIRSTKLEDSAMYFCASSEGTVYEQYFGPGTRLTVT.

This chain joins TRBV11-2 and TRBJ2-1; 8 positions agree with TRBD1. The CDR3 loop spans 16 amino acids. V lost 5 bases and J lost 5; bases outside the gene matches: 11. Per germline, CDR1 SGHAT and CDR2 FQNNGV. CDR3 protein: CASSPPPDRVHNEQFF. CDR3 DNA: TGTGCCAGCAGCCCCCCTCCGGACAGGGTCCACAATGAGCAGTTCTTC. Supplemented by reference TRBV11-2 and TRBJ2-1, the full variable domain reads EAGVAQSPRYKIIEKRQSVAFWCNPISGHATLYWYQQILGQGPKLLIQFQNNGVVDDSQLPKDRFSAERLKGVDSTLKIQPAKLEDSAVYLCASSPPPDRVHNEQFFGPGTRLTVL.

This clone has more than one count but fewer than ten. J is TRBJ1-1 and V is TRBV5-1; D ambiguous. The CDR3 covers 13 residues. V was pared by 0 bases and J by 7 bases, with 10 bases between. Per the germline V gene, CDR1 is SGHRS and CDR2 is YFSETQ. CDR3 sequence: CASSLDLVHEAFF. CDR3 nucleotides: TGCGCCAGCAGCTTGGATCTAGTGCATGAAGCTTTCTTT.

The chain has TRBV4-1 and TRBJ2-3; D is perhaps TRBD2 (6 bases). The ends were cut back, 3 bases at V and 1 base at J, with 17 bases in the middle. The CDR3 is 17 amino acids. Germline V gene lookup returns CDR1 MGHRA and CDR2 YSYEKL. In nucleotides, the CDR3 is TGCGCCAGCAGCCAGTCTGAAGTAGCGGTACGCACAGATACGCAGTATTTT. Translated: CASSQSEVAVRTDTQYF.

J is TRBJ1-2 and V is TRBV19, with D unresolved. This CDR3 is 13 amino acids long. Per the germline V gene, CDR1 is LNHDA and CDR2 is SQIVND (reference sequence). The V end was cut by 5 bases, the J end by 5 bases, with 12 bases between. Here the CDR3 reads CASSPSTTYGYTF. The CDR3 DNA reads as TGTGCCAGTAGTCCCTCCACCACTTATGGCTACACCTTC.